This is a list of T cell receptor beta chains from one sample in a study of TIL therapy for anti-PD-1-resistant metastatic lung cancer. The repertoire was sequenced with immunoSEQ multiplex PCR; TCRdb's copy has only in-frame clones and lacks some. Here the sample spans 25,000 to 40,000 clones, 74% being singletons. The input for sequencing was blood, taken at baseline. These receptors came from a woman between 30 and 80 years old with non-small cell lung cancer. Each CDR3 is given with its conserved first and last residue. Fields, in order: D gene, clone size, V gene, CDR3 length, J gene, CDR3 DNA, CDR3 protein. The D gene is left open where the match is weak. Not every row has a clone size; where given, it reads once, few, many or a size class.

-	once	TRBV5-6	14	TRBJ2-4	TGTGCCAGCAGCTTGTGGGCTGGCGAAAACATTCAGTACTTC	CASSLWAGENIQYF
TRBD1	-	TRBV2	15	TRBJ1-5	TGTGCCAGCAAGGGGCAGGGGGGAAGCAATCAGCCCCAGCATTTT	CASKGQGGSNQPQHF
-	-	TRBV14	16	TRBJ2-7	TGTGCCAGCAGCCACTTCGGGACCGCCGATTCCTACGAGCAGTACTTC	CASSHFGTADSYEQYF
-	few	TRBV6-5	13	TRBJ2-2	TGTGCCAGCAGTGACCCCCACACCGGGGAGCTGTTTTTT	CASSDPHTGELFF
-	-	TRBV19	14	TRBJ2-1	TGTGCCAGTAGTCGGGGCGGCGAGGCTGATGAGCAGTTCTTC	CASSRGGEADEQFF
TRBD2	once	TRBV11-2	15	TRBJ2-7	TGTGCCAGCAGCCCGCCTAGCGGGAGCATCTACGAGCAGTACTTC	CASSPPSGSIYEQYF
-	-	TRBV7-7	14	TRBJ2-1	TGTGCCAGCAGCTTAGGGACCAACGTTGGTGAGCAGTTCTTC	CASSLGTNVGEQFF
-	-	TRBV2	11	TRBJ2-7	TGTGCCAGCAGTCAGGGCTACGAGCAGTACTTC	CASSQGYEQYF
-	-	TRBV9	14	TRBJ1-6	TGTGCCAGCAGCGTCGACAGAGATAATTCACCCCTCCACTTT	CASSVDRDNSPLHF
-	-	TRBV19	16	TRBJ1-4	TGTGCCAGTAGTATAGATGCCCGCGTGGCTAATGAAAAACTGTTTTTT	CASSIDARVANEKLFF
-	-	TRBV2	12	TRBJ2-1	TGTGCCAGCAGTGAAACGGTAAATGAGCAGTTCTTC	CASSETVNEQFF
TRBD2	-	TRBV9	16	TRBJ2-4	TGTGCCAGCAGCGTAGTTAGCGGGAGGACCAAAAACATTCAGTACTTC	CASSVVSGRTKNIQYF
-	-	TRBV13	13	TRBJ2-1	TGTGCCAGCAGCTCCCGAGGTAATAGTGAGCAGTTCTTC	CASSSRGNSEQFF
TRBD1	-	TRBV19	14	TRBJ1-5	TGTGCTTGTACGGGACAGGGGGCAAGTCAGCCCCAGCATTTT	CACTGQGASQPQHF
TRBD2	-	TRBV5-5	15	TRBJ2-7	TGTGCCAGCAGCCCGCGGGAGGGCCGTTCCTACGAGCAGTACTTC	CASSPREGRSYEQYF
-	-	TRBV9	13	TRBJ1-1	TGTGCCAGCAGCGTCAGGTTGGACACTGAAGCTTTCTTT	CASSVRLDTEAFF
TRBD2	-	TRBV7-9	15	TRBJ2-1	TGTGCCAGCAGCTTAGCCGGACTAGCGGGAGCTGAGCAGTTCTTC	CASSLAGLAGAEQFF
-	-	TRBV7-9	13	TRBJ2-7	TGTGCCAGCAGCTTAGCCGGCCCTGGGGAGCAGTACTTC	CASSLAGPGEQYF
-	-	TRBV21-1	19	TRBJ2-7	TGTGCCAGCAGCAAAGCGCAGTCCCACCGGGACAGGGGACACTACGAGCAGTACTTC	CASSKAQSHRDRGHYEQYF
-	-	TRBV11-2	15	TRBJ2-4	TGTGCCAGCAGCTTATTCGGGACGGTTGAGGACATTCAGTACTTC	CASSLFGTVEDIQYF
-	-	TRBV29-1	15	TRBJ1-1	TGCAGCGTATATTCCGCGGGCGGGTCGGACACTGAAGCTTTCTTT	CSVYSAGGSDTEAFF
-	few	TRBV6-5	16	TRBJ1-2	TGTGCCAGCAGTTACGACCTGTTGGGGGCTAAGGATGGCTACACCTTC	CASSYDLLGAKDGYTF
-	-	TRBV18	17	TRBJ2-1	TGTGCCAGCTCACCACCGTATGGCCCATTCCCCTACAATGAGCAGTTCTTC	CASSPPYGPFPYNEQFF
-	-	TRBV11-2	15	TRBJ2-1	TGTGCCAGCAGCTTAGTTAGCCTAGTCGCCGTTGAGCAGTTCTTC	CASSLVSLVAVEQFF
TRBD2	-	TRBV5-5	15	TRBJ2-7	TGTGCCAGCAGCTTAGGCGGGAGGGGGACCTACGAGCAGTACTTC	CASSLGGRGTYEQYF
-	once	TRBV11-2	15	TRBJ1-2	TGTGCCAGCAGCTCACTCTGGCGGGGGGTTGCTGGCTACACCTTC	CASSSLWRGVAGYTF
-	-	TRBV29-1	12	TRBJ2-7	TGCAGCGTTCAGCAGGGGATCTACGAGCAGTACTTC	CSVQQGIYEQYF
-	-	TRBV30	12	TRBJ1-1	TGTGCCTCGGGCGAGGGAAACACTGAAGCTTTCTTT	CASGEGNTEAFF
-	-	TRBV11-2	13	TRBJ1-1	TGTGCCAGCAGCTTAGGAACTACAGGTGAAGCTTTCTTT	CASSLGTTGEAFF
-	-	TRBV25-1	12	TRBJ2-5	TGTGCCAGCAGTGCACCTAAAGGGACCCAGTACTTC	CASSAPKGTQYF
-	-	TRBV18	14	TRBJ2-5	TGTGCCAGCTCACCAGTTGGGGGACAAGAGACCCAGTACTTC	CASSPVGGQETQYF
-	-	TRBV7-6	13	TRBJ1-6	TGTGCCAGCAGCTTACAGGTCAATTCACCCCTCCACTTT	CASSLQVNSPLHF
TRBD2	-	TRBV19	15	TRBJ2-7	TGTGCCAGTAGTATTGGGCTAGCGGGAGTATACGAGCAGTACTTC	CASSIGLAGVYEQYF
-	-	TRBV5-3	15	TRBJ1-5	TGTGCCAGAAGCATCGGGCCAAGGGGCCATCAGCCCCAGCATTTT	CARSIGPRGHQPQHF
-	-	TRBV19	12	TRBJ2-7	TGTGCCAGCAAGGGGATTGAGTACGAGCAGTACTTC	CASKGIEYEQYF
TRBD2	-	TRBV12-5	15	TRBJ2-7	TGTGCTAGTGGTTTGGCAGCGGGACGGGGTTACGAGCAGTACTTC	CASGLAAGRGYEQYF
-	few	TRBV6-1	14	TRBJ1-1	TGTGCCAGCAGTGAAGACAACATGAACACTGAAGCTTTCTTT	CASSEDNMNTEAFF
TRBD2	-	TRBV5-1	15	TRBJ2-7	TGCGCCAGCAGCTTATCCAGCGGGAGTTCCTACGAGCAGTACTTC	CASSLSSGSSYEQYF
TRBD1	few	TRBV19	12	TRBJ2-7	TGTGCCAGTAGTACGGACAGGGGTCCTCTCCACTTC	CASSTDRGPLHF
-	few	TRBV29-1	13	TRBJ2-7	TGCAGCGTTGCTGGGCAGGAGCTCTACGAGCAGTACTTC	CSVAGQELYEQYF
-	few	TRBV13	12	TRBJ2-1	TGTGCCATCCGACAGGCCTACAATGAGCAGTTCTTC	CAIRQAYNEQFF
TRBD2	-	TRBV11-2	15	TRBJ2-1	TGTGCCAGCAGCTGGGCTAGCGGGGGCAACAATGAGCAGTTCTTC	CASSWASGGNNEQFF
TRBD2	-	TRBV5-6	16	TRBJ2-3	TGTGCCAGCAGCTTGGACGGCGGGAGGGACACAGATACGCAGTATTTT	CASSLDGGRDTDTQYF
-	-	TRBV5-1	15	TRBJ1-6	TGCGCCAGCGGCCGGGACACCCCTTATAATTCACCCCTCCACTTT	CASGRDTPYNSPLHF
-	-	TRBV19	10	TRBJ2-5	TGTGCCAGTAGGTCGGAGACCCAGTACTTC	CASRSETQYF
-	-	TRBV29-1	14	TRBJ2-1	TGCAGCGTTGAAGAGGAGACTAGGGGTAATGAGCAGTTCTTC	CSVEEETRGNEQFF
-	-	TRBV5-1	16	TRBJ2-2	TGCGCCAGCAGCTTGGGTTTAACTAGCAACACCGGGGAGCTGTTTTTT	CASSLGLTSNTGELFF
TRBD1	-	TRBV5-4	15	TRBJ2-1	TGTGCCAGTTGGACAGGGGGCATTTTGAACAATGAGCAGTTCTTC	CASWTGGILNNEQFF
-	once	TRBV6-1	13	TRBJ1-2	TGTGCCAGCCTGGGAGTCTTTAACTATGGCTACACCTTC	CASLGVFNYGYTF
TRBD2	-	TRBV12-5	15	TRBJ2-7	TGTGCTAGTGGTCCATCTAGCGGGAACTCCTACGAGCAGTACTTC	CASGPSSGNSYEQYF
-	few	TRBV10-3	14	TRBJ2-7	TGTGCCATCAGTGAGTCGGGACAACCTTACGAGCAGTACTTC	CAISESGQPYEQYF
TRBD2	once	TRBV19	15	TRBJ2-1	TGTGCCAGTAGTCCAGCACGAACTAGCGGGATAAGGCAGTTCTTC	CASSPARTSGIRQFF
TRBD1	-	TRBV7-6	16	TRBJ2-5	TGTGCCAGCAGCTTGGGACAGGCCGGTCTTCAAGAGACCCAGTACTTC	CASSLGQAGLQETQYF